A selection of T cell receptor beta chains follows, all from one sample in a study of Graves' ophthalmopathy and Graves' hyperthyroidism. One entry per CDR3 protein results from TCRdb running MiXCR on the multiplex PCR reads. Among about 740,000 distinct CDR3 sequences listed, 40% were seen once. Sequencing was carried out using peripheral blood. Receptors originate from an adult man with Graves' ophthalmopathy. Both conserved end residues are part of each CDR3. The D gene is left open where the match is weak. Size is omitted from some rows. Given values are once, few, many or a class for expanded clones.

J,size,V,D,DNA,CDR3
TRBJ2-6,-,TRBV10-3,TRBD2,TGTGCCATCGGGGGGGTCGACACTGAAGCTTTC,CAIGGVDTEAF
TRBJ1-3,many,TRBV2,-,TGTGCCAGCAGTGTTATATCGGCGGCCTCTGGAAACACCATATATTTT,CASSVISAASGNTIYF
TRBJ2-2,-,TRBV7-2,-,TGTGCCAGCAGCTACTCATCAGGGGCGAACACCGGGGAGCTGTTTTTT,CASSYSSGANTGELFF
TRBJ1-6,many,TRBV19,-,TGTGCCAGTAGTGAGATGCGGAATTCACCCCTCCACTTT,CASSEMRNSPLHF
TRBJ2-7,once,TRBV29-1,-,TGCAGCTTGACTGGGACACTAGCCTACGAGCAGTACTTC,CSLTGTLAYEQYF
TRBJ1-2,many,TRBV12-3/TRBV12-4,-,TGTGCCAGCAGTTTTAGGGGGGCTGGTTTTGGCTACACCTTC,CASSFRGAGFGYTF
TRBJ2-5,-,TRBV10-3,TRBD2,TGTGCCAGCAGTGAAGAGGTAGCGGGGCAAGAGACCCAGTACTTC,CASSEEVAGQETQYF
TRBJ1-6,many,TRBV9,TRBD1,TGTGCCAGCAGCGTCATGGGACAGGGGACTTCACCCCTCCACTTT,CASSVMGQGTSPLHF
TRBJ2-7,few,TRBV10-3,TRBD2,TGTGCCAGCAACCATGGACTAGCGGGCGAGCAGTACTTC,CASNHGLAGEQYF
TRBJ2-7,few,TRBV5-5,-,TGTGCCAGCAGCACGGGAACGGGATACCAATTCTACGAGCAGTACTTC,CASSTGTGYQFYEQYF
TRBJ1-6,few,TRBV12-3/TRBV12-4,-,TGTGCCAGCAGCGACACCCCCGAGGATAATTCACCCCTCCACTTT,CASSDTPEDNSPLHF
TRBJ2-5,-,TRBV10-3,-,TGTGCCATCAGTAACTACGGTCAGGGTCGAACCGGGACTCTCCAAGAGACCCAGTACTTC,CAISNYGQGRTGTLQETQYF
TRBJ2-3,few,TRBV12-3/TRBV12-4,-,TGTGCCAGCAGTTTGGCCGGTGGGGGCACAGATACGCAGTATTTT,CASSLAGGGTDTQYF
TRBJ1-1,many,TRBV7-9,-,TGTGCCAACGGGACCTCGGCTGAAGCTTTCTTT,CANGTSAEAFF
TRBJ2-7,many,TRBV7-2,TRBD2,TGTGCCAGCAGCCGACTAGCGGGACCCTACGAGCAGTACTTC,CASSRLAGPYEQYF
TRBJ1-2,many,TRBV19,-,TGTGCCAGTAGTATAATCTCCGAGGTTGGGGGCTACACCTTC,CASSIISEVGGYTF
TRBJ2-7,once,TRBV7-3,TRBD2,TGTGCCAGCAGCGTTAGCGGGACGGGAAATGAGCAGTACTTC,CASSVSGTGNEQYF
TRBJ2-7,-,TRBV10-3,TRBD1,TGTGCCAGCAGCCTCCAGACCTTGGCAGGGGGCTACGAGCAGTACTTC,CASSLQTLAGGYEQYF
TRBJ1-2,many,TRBV29-1,-,TGCAGCGCCGTGGCCAGGGCCTATGGCTACACCTTC,CSAVARAYGYTF
TRBJ1-1,many,TRBV7-6,TRBD1,TGTGCCAGCAGCACCCTGACAGGGGAAGCTTTCTTT,CASSTLTGEAFF
TRBJ1-1,-,TRBV30,TRBD1,TGTGCCTGGACCCCCTGGACAGGGGCTGGGACTGAAGCTTTCTTT,CAWTPWTGAGTEAFF
TRBJ1-2,-,TRBV10-3,TRBD1,TGTGCCATCAAGAGAACAGGGACAGCCTATGGCTACACCTTC,CAIKRTGTAYGYTF
TRBJ1-6,-,TRBV9,TRBD1,TGTGCCAGCAGTCCTCAGACAGGGGGCAATTCACCCCTCCACTTT,CASSPQTGGNSPLHF
TRBJ2-5,-,TRBV7-2,-,TGTGCCAGCAGCCAAGCGCGGGGCGCAGAGACCCAGTACTTC,CASSQARGAETQYF